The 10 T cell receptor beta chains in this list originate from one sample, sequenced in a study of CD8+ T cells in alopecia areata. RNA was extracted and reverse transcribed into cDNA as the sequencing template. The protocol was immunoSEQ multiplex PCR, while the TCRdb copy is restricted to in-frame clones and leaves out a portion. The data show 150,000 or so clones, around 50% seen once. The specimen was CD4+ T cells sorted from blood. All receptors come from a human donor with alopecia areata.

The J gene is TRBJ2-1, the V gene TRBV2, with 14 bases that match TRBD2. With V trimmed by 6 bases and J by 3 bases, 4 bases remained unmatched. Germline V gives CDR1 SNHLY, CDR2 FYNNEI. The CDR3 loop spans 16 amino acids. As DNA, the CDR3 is TGTGCCAGCAGCGGGACTAGCGGGAGCATCTACAATGAGCAGTTCTTC. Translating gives CASSGTSGSIYNEQFF.

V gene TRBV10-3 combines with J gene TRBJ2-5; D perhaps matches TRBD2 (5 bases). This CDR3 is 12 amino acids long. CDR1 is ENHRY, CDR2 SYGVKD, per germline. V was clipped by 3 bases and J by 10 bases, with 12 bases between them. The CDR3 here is CAISDRLGSQYF. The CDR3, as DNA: TGTGCCATCAGTGATCGATTGGGGAGCCAGTACTTC.

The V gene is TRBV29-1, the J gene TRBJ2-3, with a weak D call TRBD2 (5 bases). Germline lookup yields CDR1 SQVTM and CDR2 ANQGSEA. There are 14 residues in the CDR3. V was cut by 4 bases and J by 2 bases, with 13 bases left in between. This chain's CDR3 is CSVAVAGFTDTQYF. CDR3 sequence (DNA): TGCAGCGTTGCTGTGGCGGGCTTCACAGATACGCAGTATTTT.

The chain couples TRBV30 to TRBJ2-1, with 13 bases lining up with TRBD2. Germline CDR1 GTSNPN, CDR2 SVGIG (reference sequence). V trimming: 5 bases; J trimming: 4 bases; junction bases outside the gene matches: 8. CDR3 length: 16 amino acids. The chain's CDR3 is CAWGTSGTITYNEQFF. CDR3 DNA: TGTGCCTGGGGGACTAGCGGGACGATCACATACAATGAGCAGTTCTTC.

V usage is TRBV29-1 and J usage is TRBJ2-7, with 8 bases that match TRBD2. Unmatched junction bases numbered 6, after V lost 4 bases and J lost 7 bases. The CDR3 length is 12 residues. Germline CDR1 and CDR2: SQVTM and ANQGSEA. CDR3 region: CSVAQGGGEQYF. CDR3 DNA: TGCAGCGTTGCTCAGGGCGGGGGGGAGCAGTACTTC.

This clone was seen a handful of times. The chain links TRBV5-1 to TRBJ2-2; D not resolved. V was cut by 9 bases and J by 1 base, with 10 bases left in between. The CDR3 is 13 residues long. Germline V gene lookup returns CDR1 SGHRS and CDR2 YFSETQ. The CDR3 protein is CATRGLNTGELFF. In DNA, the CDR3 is TGCGCCACCCGAGGCCTGAACACCGGGGAGCTGTTTTTT. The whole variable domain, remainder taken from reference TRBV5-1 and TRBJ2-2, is KAGVTQTPRYLIKTRGQQVTLSCSPISGHRSVSWYQQTPGQGLQFLFEYFSETQRNKGNFPGRFSGRQFSNSRSEMNVSTLELGDSALYLCATRGLNTGELFFGEGSRLTVL.

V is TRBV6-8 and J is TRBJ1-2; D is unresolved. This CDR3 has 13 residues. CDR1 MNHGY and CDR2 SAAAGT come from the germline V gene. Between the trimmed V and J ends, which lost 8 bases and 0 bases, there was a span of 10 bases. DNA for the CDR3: TGTGCCAGCCACTACAATCCTAACTATGGCTACACCTTC. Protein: CASHYNPNYGYTF.

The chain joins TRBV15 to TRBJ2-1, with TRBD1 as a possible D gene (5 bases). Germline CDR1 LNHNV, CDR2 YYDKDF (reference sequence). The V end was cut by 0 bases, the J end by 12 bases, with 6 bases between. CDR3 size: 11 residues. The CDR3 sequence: CATSRDQGQFF. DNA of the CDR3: TGTGCCACCAGCAGAGATCAGGGGCAGTTCTTC.

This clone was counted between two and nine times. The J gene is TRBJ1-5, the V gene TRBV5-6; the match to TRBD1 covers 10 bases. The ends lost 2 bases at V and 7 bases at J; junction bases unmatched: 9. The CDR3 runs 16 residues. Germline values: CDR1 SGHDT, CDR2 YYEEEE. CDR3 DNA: TGTGCCAGCAGCTTAGCCGCGGGACAGGGGTTCCAGCCCCAGCATTTT. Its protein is CASSLAAGQGFQPQHF.

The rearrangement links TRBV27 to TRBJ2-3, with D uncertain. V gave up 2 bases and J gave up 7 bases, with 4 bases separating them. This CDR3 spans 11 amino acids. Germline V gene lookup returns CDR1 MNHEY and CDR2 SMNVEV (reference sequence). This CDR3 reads CASSLGYTQYF. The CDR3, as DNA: TGTGCCAGCAGTTTAGGTTATACGCAGTATTTT.